Given below is one TCR beta chain in context. The antigen is unknown. This entry belongs to a study of response to subunit inactivated influenza vaccine. Study results and limitations: With each seasonal influenza vaccination, the authors suggested, few new T cells are recruited.

TCRdb re-called the RT-PCR reads with MiXCR, one entry per CDR3 protein. The repertoire consists of 280,000 or so distinct CDR3 sequences, with 20% to 25% occurring once and the leading ten covering 10% to 13%. The V and J ends lost 4 bases and 6 bases respectively, with 15 bases between them. Germline V lookup: CDR1 SQVTM, CDR2 ANQGSEA. This CDR3 is 13 amino acids long. The genes are TRBV29-1 and TRBJ2-5; D perhaps matches TRBD1 (5 bases). Sequencing used PBMCs from blood, obtained about 20 months after vaccination. The TCR was taken from a man aged 45 to 70 who received an inactivated influenza vaccine. CDR3: CSVVSQVLQTQYF. The CDR3 DNA reads as TGCAGCGTTGTGTCACAGGTTCTGCAGACCCAGTACTTC. Full variable domain (rest looked up from reference TRBV29-1 and TRBJ2-5): SAVISQKPSRDICQRGTSLTIQCQVDSQVTMMFWYRQQPGQSLTLIATANQGSEATYESGFVIDKFPISRPNLTFSTLTVSNMSPEDSSIYLCSVVSQVLQTQYFGPGTRLLVL.